This T cell receptor (beta chain) was observed in a study of blood T cell repertoires in COVID-19. Study overall: Acute-phase and convalescent COVID-19 samples originated in the United States, Italy and Spain. The cDNA or gDNA used as material had been derived from T cells, B-cell-depleted T cells, or PBMCs.

Original processing notes: Estimated nucleated cell counts came from reference gene primer amplification. The method was immunoSEQ multiplex PCR; TCRdb's version includes in-frame clones alone and lacks a portion of them. That table is the source of V, J and clone size, and D and trimming were worked out from the DNA. The sample includes 250,000 to 400,000 clones, roughly 91% seen only once; the top ten take 1%. Germline lookup yields CDR1 SEHNR and CDR2 FQNEAQ (reference sequence). The CDR3 contains 15 residues. Trimming took 4 bases from V and 6 from J, leaving 19 bases between them. The sequence was collected from a man aged 45-65 years with active or convalescent COVID-19. Sample: peripheral blood. The chain has TRBV7-9 and TRBJ2-7; a possible D gene is TRBD1 (6 bases). DNA of the CDR3: TGTGCCAGCAGCTCTAGACCGGGACAATTATCCGAGCAGTACTTC. Residues: CASSSRPGQLSEQYF.